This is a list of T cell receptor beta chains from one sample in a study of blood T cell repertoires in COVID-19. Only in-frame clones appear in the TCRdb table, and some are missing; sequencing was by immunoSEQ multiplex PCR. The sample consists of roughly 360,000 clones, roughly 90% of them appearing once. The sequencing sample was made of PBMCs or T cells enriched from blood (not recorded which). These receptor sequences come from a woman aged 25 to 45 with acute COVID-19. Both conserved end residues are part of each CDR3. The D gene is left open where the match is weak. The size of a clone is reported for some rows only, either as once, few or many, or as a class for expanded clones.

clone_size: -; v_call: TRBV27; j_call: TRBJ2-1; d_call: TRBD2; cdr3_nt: TGTGCCAGCAGTCTCATGACTAGCGGGGGGGCATACAATGAGCAGTTCTTC; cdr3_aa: CASSLMTSGGAYNEQFF
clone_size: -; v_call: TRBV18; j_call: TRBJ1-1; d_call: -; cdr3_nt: TGTGCCAGCTCGCCGCGACAGGACCTAAACACTGAAGCTTTCTTT; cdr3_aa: CASSPRQDLNTEAFF
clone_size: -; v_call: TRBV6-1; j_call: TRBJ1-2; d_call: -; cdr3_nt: TGTGCCAGCAGTGAAGCGGACACATACTATGGCTACACCTTC; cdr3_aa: CASSEADTYYGYTF
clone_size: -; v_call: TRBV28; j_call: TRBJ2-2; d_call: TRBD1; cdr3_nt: TGTGCCAGCAGCCACCGGGACAGGGGGACCGGGGAGCTGTTTTTT; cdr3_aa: CASSHRDRGTGELFF
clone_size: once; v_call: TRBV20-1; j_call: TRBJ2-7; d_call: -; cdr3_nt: TGCAGTGCTTCCCAGGGCTGGGAGCAGTACTTC; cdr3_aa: CSASQGWEQYF
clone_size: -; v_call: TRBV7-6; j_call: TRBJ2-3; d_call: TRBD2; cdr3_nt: TGTGCCAGCAGCTTATCCACTAGCGGCACCAGCACAGATACGCAGTATTTT; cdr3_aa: CASSLSTSGTSTDTQYF
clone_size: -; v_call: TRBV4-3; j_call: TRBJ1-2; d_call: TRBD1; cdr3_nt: TGCGCCAGCAGCCAAGTAGAGGGGGCAGGTGGCTACACCTTC; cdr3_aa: CASSQVEGAGGYTF
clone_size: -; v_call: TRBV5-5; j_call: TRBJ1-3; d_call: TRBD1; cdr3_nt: TGTGCCAGCAGCTTCCACAGGGGGCTAGCTGGAAACACCATATATTTT; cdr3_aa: CASSFHRGLAGNTIYF
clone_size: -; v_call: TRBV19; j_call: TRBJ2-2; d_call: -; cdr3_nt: TGTGCCAGTAAAGCCCGTACCACGAACACCGGGGAGCTGTTTTTT; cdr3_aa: CASKARTTNTGELFF
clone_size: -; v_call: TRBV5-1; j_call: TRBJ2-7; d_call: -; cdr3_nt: TGCGCCAGCAGCTTTACGGCAGGGGGGAACTACGAGCAGTACTTC; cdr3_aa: CASSFTAGGNYEQYF
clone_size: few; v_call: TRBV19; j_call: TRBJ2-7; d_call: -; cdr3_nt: TGTGCCAGTAGTACCTCCGGGACAACAGGATTCGAGCAGTACTTC; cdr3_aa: CASSTSGTTGFEQYF
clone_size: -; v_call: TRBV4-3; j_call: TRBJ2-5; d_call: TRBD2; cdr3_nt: TGCGCCAGCAGCCCCGGGGGGGCCGTTCGAGAGACCCAGTACTTC; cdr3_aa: CASSPGGAVRETQYF
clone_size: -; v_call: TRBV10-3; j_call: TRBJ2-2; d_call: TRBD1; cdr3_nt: TGTGCCATCAGCCCCGACAGGGGAGGGAACACCGGGGAGCTGTTTTTT; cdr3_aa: CAISPDRGGNTGELFF
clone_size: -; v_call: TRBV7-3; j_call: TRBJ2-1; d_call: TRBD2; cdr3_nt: TGTGCCAGCAGCTTACTGGCCGGGACTAGCGGGGTCAAGCAGTTCTTC; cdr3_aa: CASSLLAGTSGVKQFF
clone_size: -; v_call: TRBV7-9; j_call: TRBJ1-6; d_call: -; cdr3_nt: TGTGCCAGCAGCTTGACAGTAGAATCACCCCTCCACTTT; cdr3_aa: CASSLTVESPLHF
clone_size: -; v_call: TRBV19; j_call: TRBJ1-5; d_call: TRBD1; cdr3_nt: TGTGCCAGCAAGTTGAACCAGGGGGAGCCCCAGCATTTT; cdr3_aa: CASKLNQGEPQHF
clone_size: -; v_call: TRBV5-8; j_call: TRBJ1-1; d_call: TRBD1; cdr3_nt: TGTGCCAGCAGCTTGGAGGGGGCGAGGGCTAACACTGAAGCTTTCTTT; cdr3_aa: CASSLEGARANTEAFF
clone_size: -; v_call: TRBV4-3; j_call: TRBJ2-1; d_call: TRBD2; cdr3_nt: TGCGCCAGCAGCCACAACACGGCGGGGGGATTGGATGAGCAGTTCTTC; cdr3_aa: CASSHNTAGGLDEQFF
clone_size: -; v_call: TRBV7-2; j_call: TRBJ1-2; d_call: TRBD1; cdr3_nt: TGTGCCAGCAGCTTAGCGGGAACGGGACAGGAAAACTATGGCTACACCTTC; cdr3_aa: CASSLAGTGQENYGYTF
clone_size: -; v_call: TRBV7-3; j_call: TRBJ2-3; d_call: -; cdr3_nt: TGTGCCAGCAGCCCCCTCCAGGGCCGCACAGATACGCAGTATTTT; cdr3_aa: CASSPLQGRTDTQYF
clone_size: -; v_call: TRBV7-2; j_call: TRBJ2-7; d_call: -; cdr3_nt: TGTGCCAGCAGCTTAACGGCGGGGTCTTCCTACGAGCAGTACTTC; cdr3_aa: CASSLTAGSSYEQYF
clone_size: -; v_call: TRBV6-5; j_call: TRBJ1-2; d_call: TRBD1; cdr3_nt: TGTGCCAGCACCCGTGGGGACAGGGGGAACTATGGCTACACCTTC; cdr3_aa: CASTRGDRGNYGYTF
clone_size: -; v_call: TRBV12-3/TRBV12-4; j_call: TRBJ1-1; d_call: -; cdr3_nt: TGTGCCAGCAGTCTCGAGTTGAACACTGAAGCTTTCTTT; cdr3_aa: CASSLELNTEAFF
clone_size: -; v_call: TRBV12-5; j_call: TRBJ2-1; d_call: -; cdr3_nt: TGTGCTAGTGGATTGGTTACGTGGCGGGAATACAATGAGCAGTTCTTC; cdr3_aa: CASGLVTWREYNEQFF
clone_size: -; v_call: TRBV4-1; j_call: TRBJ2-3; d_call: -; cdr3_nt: TGCGCCAGCAGCCAACGGGGGTCGACAGATACGCAGTATTTT; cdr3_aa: CASSQRGSTDTQYF
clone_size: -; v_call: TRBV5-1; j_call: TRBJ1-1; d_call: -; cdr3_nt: TGCGCCAGCAGCCCAGGGGTCTCGAACACTGAAGCTTTCTTT; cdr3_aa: CASSPGVSNTEAFF
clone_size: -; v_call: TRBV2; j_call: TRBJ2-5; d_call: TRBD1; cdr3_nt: TGTGCCAGCAACCGACAGGGGCCTCAAGAGACCCAGTACTTC; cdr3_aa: CASNRQGPQETQYF
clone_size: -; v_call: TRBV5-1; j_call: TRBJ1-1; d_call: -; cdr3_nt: TGCGCCAGCACTAGGGGAGCGGGCCCGGACACTGAAGCTTTCTTT; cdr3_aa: CASTRGAGPDTEAFF
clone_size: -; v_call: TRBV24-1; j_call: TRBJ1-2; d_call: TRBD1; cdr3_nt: TGTGCCACCAGTGATTCCCTGACAGGGTACTATGGCTACACCTTC; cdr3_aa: CATSDSLTGYYGYTF
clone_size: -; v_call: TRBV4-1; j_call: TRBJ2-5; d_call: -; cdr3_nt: TGCGCCAGCAGCCAAGATGGGGCCAGACAAGAGACCCAGTACTTC; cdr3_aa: CASSQDGARQETQYF
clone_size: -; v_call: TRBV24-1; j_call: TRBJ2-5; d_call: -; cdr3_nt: TGTGCCACCAGTGACCCCGTGGCGGGTCGGGAGACCCAGTACTTC; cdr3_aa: CATSDPVAGRETQYF
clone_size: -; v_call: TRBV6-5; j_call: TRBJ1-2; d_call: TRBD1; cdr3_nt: TGTGCCAGAAAATCGGACAGGCTACACCTTAGGGGCTACACCTTC; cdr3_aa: CARKSDRLHLRGYTF
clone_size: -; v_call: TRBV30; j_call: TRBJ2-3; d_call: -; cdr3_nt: TGTGCCTGGGGACCGGGGGTTCGCCCTAGCACAGATACGCAGTATTTT; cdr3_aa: CAWGPGVRPSTDTQYF
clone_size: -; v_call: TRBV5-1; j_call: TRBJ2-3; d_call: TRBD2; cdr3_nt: TGCGCCAGCAGCTTAGCGACTAGCGGGGGCCAAGATACGCAGTATTTT; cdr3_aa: CASSLATSGGQDTQYF
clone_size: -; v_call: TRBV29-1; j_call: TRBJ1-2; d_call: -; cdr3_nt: TGCAGCCCTAGTAATGGCTACACCTTC; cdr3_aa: CSPSNGYTF
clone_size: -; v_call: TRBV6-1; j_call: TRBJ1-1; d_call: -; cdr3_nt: TGTGCCAGCAGTGAGACCGGGAGTGCCCTTGAAGCTTTCTTT; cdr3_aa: CASSETGSALEAFF
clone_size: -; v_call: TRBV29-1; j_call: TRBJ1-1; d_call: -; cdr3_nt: TGCAGCTCCACCCACCGGTTGATGAACACTGAAGCTTTCTTT; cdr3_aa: CSSTHRLMNTEAFF
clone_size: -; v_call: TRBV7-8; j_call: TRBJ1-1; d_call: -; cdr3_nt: TGTGCCAGCAGCTTTCGACCACTCATGACAGACCTGAACACTGAAGCTTTCTTT; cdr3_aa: CASSFRPLMTDLNTEAFF
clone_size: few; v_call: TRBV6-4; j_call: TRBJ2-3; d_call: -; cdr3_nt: TGTGCCAGCAGTGAAGGGGGGGACACAGATACGCAGTATTTT; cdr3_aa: CASSEGGDTDTQYF
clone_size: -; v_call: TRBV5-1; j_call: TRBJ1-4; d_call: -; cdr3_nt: TGCGCCAGCAGCTTACAGGGTTCTAATGAAAAACTGTTTTTT; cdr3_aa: CASSLQGSNEKLFF
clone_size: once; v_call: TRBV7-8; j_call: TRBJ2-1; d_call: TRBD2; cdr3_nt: TGTGCCAGCAGCGCCGCTAGCGGGGGGAATCATCTGCGGTTCTTC; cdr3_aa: CASSAASGGNHLRFF
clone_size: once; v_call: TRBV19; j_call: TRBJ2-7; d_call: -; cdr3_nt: TGTGCCAGTAGTCCGGGGAGGGGGTACGACGAGCAGTACTTC; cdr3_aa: CASSPGRGYDEQYF
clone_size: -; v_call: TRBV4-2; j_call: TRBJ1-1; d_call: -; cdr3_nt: TGTGCCAGCAGCCAAGAACGGGGTACTGAAGCTTTCTTT; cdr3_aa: CASSQERGTEAFF
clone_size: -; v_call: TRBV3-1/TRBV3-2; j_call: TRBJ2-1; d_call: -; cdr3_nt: TGTGCCAGCAGCCAAGATTATGGCAGGGGGAGGAATGAGCAGTTCTTC; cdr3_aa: CASSQDYGRGRNEQFF
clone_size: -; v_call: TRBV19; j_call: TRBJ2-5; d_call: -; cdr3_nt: TGTGCCAGTAGTATAGTAACAGGGCACAACCAAGAGACCCAGTACTTC; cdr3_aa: CASSIVTGHNQETQYF
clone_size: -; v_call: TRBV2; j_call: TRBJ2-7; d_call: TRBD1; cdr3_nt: TGTGCCAGCTCCCTTGACAGGGCAGACGAGCAGTACTTC; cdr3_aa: CASSLDRADEQYF
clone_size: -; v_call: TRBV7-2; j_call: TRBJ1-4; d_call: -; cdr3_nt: TGTGCCAGCAGCGTGTGGACAAGAAATAATGAAAAACTGTTTTTT; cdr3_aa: CASSVWTRNNEKLFF
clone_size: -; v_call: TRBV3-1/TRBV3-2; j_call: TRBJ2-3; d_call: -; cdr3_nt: TGTGCCAGCAGCCTGTTGAGGGCGGAGACCACAGATACGCAGTATTTT; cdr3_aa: CASSLLRAETTDTQYF
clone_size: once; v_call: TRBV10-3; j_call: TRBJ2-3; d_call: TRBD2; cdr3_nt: TGTGCCATCAGTGAAAGGACTAGCGGGGTAACAGATACGCAGTATTTT; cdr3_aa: CAISERTSGVTDTQYF
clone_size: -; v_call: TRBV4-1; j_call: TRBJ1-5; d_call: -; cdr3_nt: TGCGCCAGCAGCCAAGATGCGTTCTCCCGTCAGCCCCAGCATTTT; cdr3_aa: CASSQDAFSRQPQHF